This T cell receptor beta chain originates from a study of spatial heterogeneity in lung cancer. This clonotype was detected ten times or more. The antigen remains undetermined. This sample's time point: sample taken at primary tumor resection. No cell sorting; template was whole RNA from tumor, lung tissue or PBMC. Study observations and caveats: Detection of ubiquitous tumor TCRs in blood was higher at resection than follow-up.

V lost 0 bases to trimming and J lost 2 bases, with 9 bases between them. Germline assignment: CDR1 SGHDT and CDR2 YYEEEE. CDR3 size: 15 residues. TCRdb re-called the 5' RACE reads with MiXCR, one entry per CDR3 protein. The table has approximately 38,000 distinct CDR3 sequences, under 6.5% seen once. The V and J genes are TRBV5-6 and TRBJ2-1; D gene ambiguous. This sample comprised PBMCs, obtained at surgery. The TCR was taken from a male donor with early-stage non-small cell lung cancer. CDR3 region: CASSLDLRTYNEQFF. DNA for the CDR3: TGTGCCAGCAGCTTGGATCTGAGGACCTACAATGAGCAGTTCTTC.